In this sample, the clone carrying this T cell receptor (beta chain) turned up once. The antigen is unknown. This CDR3 is built from 16 residues. The V and J ends lost 4 bases and 3 bases, in that order; junction bases with no gene match: 10. Germline V gene sequence: CDR1 SGHTA, CDR2 FQGNSA. This specimen comes from a study of cytomegalovirus exposure and HLA in healthy donors. In the study overall: HLA-typed donors were the source of approximately 88 million unique TCRs, which an early data release held.

Researchers ran the PCR with 60 Vbeta and 13 Jbeta primers. Method: immunoSEQ multiplex PCR; TCRdb's copy keeps in-frame clones and lacks some. This table has roughly 90,000 clones, approximately 74% appearing once. General observations from the study: Highest at DRB1 and lowest at HLA-C, TCR association rates differed among HLA loci in a later analysis.

The sequencing sample was made of PBMCs. The chain joins TRBV7-2 to TRBJ2-7; 9 bases map to TRBD2. This clonotype originated in a man aged 25 to 45 in good health and CMV-seropositive. Written as DNA, the CDR3 is TGTGCCAGCAGCTCGCAGGGACTAGCACCCTTCTACGAGCAGTACTTC. The encoded protein is CASSSQGLAPFYEQYF. Full variable domain (rest looked up from reference TRBV7-2 and TRBJ2-7): GAGVSQSPSNKVTEKGKDVELRCDPISGHTALYWYRQSLGQGLEFLIYFQGNSAPDKSGLPSDRFSAERTGGSVSTLTIQRTQQEDSAVYLCASSSQGLAPFYEQYFGPGTRLTVT.